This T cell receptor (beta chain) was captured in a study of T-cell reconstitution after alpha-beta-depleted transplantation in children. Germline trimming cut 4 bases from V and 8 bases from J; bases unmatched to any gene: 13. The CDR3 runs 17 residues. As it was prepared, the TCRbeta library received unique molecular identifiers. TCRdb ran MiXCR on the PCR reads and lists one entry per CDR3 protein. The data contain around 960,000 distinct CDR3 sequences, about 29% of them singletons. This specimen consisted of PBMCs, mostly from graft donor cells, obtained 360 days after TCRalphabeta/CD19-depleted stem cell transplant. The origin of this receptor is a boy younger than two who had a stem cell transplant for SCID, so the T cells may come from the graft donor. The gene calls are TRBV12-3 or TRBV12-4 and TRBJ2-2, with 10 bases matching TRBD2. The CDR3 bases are TGTGCCAGCAGTTCCCCTCAAAAGCGGGGGGGCCCGGGGGAGCTGTTTTTT. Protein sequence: CASSSPQKRGGPGELFF.